The clone carrying this T cell receptor (beta chain) is a singleton in its sample. What it binds is not known. These data originate in a study of shared clonotypes between healthy human individuals. Across the study: The cohort comprised a couple of women and a few men. Their ages spanned 18 to 49 years. General study results and limits: Across subsets, estimated richness was generally greater for naive than for memory populations. Among non-shared clonotypes, generation probabilities were lower than among those shared by all four donors.

Genomic DNA per cell subset filled all wells of several immunoSEQ plates. Clones were read by immunoSEQ multiplex PCR, and TCRdb kept only the in-frame ones, dropping some. The sample lists roughly 500,000 clones, roughly 95% occurring once. This CDR3 contains 20 residues. Material for sequencing was naive CD4+ T cells sorted from blood. Subset in this sample: CD45RA+ positively selected. The chain recombines TRBV21-1 with TRBJ2-4; the table's D call, TRBD2, was not checked against the DNA. TRBV21-1 is shown as a pseudogene. The TCR was taken from a woman younger than 45 in good health. As DNA, the CDR3 is TGTGCCAGCAGCAATCTAAGGAGGGGATCGAGGACGGATTCCAAAAACATTCAGTACTTC. This sequence encodes CASSNLRRGSRTDSKNIQYF.